This T cell receptor beta chain was found in a study of PD-1 blockade in classical Hodgkin lymphoma. Some clones are missing from TCRdb's copy, which holds only in-frame ones; the method was immunoSEQ multiplex PCR. The sample contains 70,000 or so clones, 93% of which appear only once. Time point here: newly diagnosed, previously untreated cHL patient sample. Comparators were PBMCs taken from newly diagnosed, untreated classical Hodgkin lymphoma. The CDR3 contains 16 residues. V shed 4 bases, J shed 0 bases, and the junction held 8 bases outside the gene matches. Germline values: CDR1 KGHSH, CDR2 LQKENI. Study findings and constraints: Healthy donors were reported to have higher baseline TCR diversity than newly diagnosed patients. Prior therapy or disease activity may underlie the repertoire differences, whose causes remain undefined.

In the case of this clone: Antigen specificity is unknown.

The rearrangement joins TRBV18 to TRBJ1-2, with 7 bases fitting TRBD1. Input material: peripheral blood mononuclear cells (PBMCs). This clonotype originated in a human donor with classical Hodgkin lymphoma. CDR3 DNA: TGTGCCAGCTCACTTGTGGACAGGCCTTCTAACTATGGCTACACCTTC. Translating gives CASSLVDRPSNYGYTF.